This TCR beta chain comes out of a study of blood T cell repertoires in COVID-19. Some clones are missing from TCRdb's copy, which holds only in-frame ones; the method was immunoSEQ multiplex PCR. The sample lists over 200,000 clones; approximately 89% were seen once. The CDR3 runs to 15 residues. V lost 5 bases, J lost 2 bases, and 4 bases stayed unmatched. Germline assignment: CDR1 MDHEN and CDR2 SYDVKM. This receptor was taken from a woman in her 30s with acute COVID-19. Sequencing used PBMCs or T cells enriched from blood (not recorded which). V usage is TRBV28 and J usage is TRBJ1-5; 9 bases match TRBD1. CDR3 loop: CASSHRGLGNQPQHF. CDR3 nucleotide sequence: TGTGCCAGCAGTCACAGGGGGCTTGGCAATCAGCCCCAGCATTTT.